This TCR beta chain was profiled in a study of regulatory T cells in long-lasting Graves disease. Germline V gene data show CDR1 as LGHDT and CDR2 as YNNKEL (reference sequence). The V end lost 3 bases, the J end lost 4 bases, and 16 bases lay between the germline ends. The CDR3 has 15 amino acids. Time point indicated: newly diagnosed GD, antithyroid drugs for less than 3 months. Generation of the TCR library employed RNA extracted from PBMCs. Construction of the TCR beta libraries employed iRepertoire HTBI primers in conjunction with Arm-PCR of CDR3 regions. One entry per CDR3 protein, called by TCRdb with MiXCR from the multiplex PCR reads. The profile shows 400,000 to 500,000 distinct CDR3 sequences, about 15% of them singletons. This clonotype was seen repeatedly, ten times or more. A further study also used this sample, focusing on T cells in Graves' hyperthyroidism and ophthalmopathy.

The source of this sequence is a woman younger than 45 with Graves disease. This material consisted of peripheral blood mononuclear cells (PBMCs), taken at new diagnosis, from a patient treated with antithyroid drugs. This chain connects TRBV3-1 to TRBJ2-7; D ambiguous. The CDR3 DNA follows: TGTGCCAGCAGCCATTTGGACGGCCCAACTTACGAGCAGTACTTC. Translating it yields CASSHLDGPTYEQYF.